This T cell receptor (beta chain) was captured by sequencing in a study of neurological immune-mediated disorders. Synthesis of cDNA was performed by 5'RACE using 10-nucleotide random UMIs. Over 190 million TCR-beta sequences (from 15-18 subjects) were yielded by each sequencing run. TCRdb redid the calling of the 5' RACE reads with MiXCR, one entry per CDR3 protein. The table has about 40,000 distinct CDR3 sequences, under 4% seen once; the top ten hold roughly 7.7%. As to time point: longitudinal time-point 1 (baseline). The table lists this clonotype with many counts. The sequenced sample was PBMCs. The receptor was derived from an older woman with multiple sclerosis.

The DNA for the CDR3 is TGCAGTGCTAGCAGGTTTGTCGAAACCTACGAGCAGTACTTC. Amino acid sequence: CSASRFVETYEQYF. This sequence joins TRBV20-1 and TRBJ2-7, with no clear D. This CDR3 contains 14 residues. Germline V gives CDR1 DFQATT, CDR2 SNEGSKA (reference sequence). Trimming left V 3 bases short and J 2 bases short, with 14 bases between.